This TCR beta chain emerged from a study of CD8 T cells in ankylosing spondylitis. TCRdb redid the calling of the 5' RACE reads with MiXCR, one entry per CDR3 protein. The data contain nearly 350,000 distinct CDR3 sequences, roughly 14% of them singletons. This clonotype was seen more than once but under ten times. Trimming took 1 base from V and 5 from J, leaving 11 bases between them. The CDR3 has 14 amino acids. Germline CDR1 is LGHDT and CDR2 is YNNKEL (reference sequence). Material: blood, either unsorted or a sorted T cell fraction (not recorded which). The chain uses TRBV3-1 and TRBJ1-1; D may be TRBD1 (5 bases). The TCR originated in a male donor with ankylosing spondylitis or in good health (not recorded which). The CDR3 region has the DNA TGTGCCAGCAGCCAAGCTCAGGGTGGGACTGAAGCTTTCTTT. Translated: CASSQAQGGTEAFF.